The clone carrying this T cell receptor beta chain has more than one count but fewer than ten. This record belongs to a study of T cells after yellow fever vaccination. About the study: Preparation used SMART-Seq v4 Ultra Low Input for the low-cell-number fractions.

This CDR3 contains 13 residues. V was shortened by 5 bases and J by 10 bases, with 17 bases between the two germline ends. CDR1 is SGHTA and CDR2 is FQGNSA in the germline V gene. The authors made TCR cDNA by 5'RACE template switching, adding a universal primer site and UMIs. Using its own MiXCR run on the 5' RACE reads, TCRdb lists one record per CDR3 protein. This sample yields around 340,000 distinct CDR3 sequences, of which around 12% are seen a single time; 2.5% to 4% belongs to the top ten. The genes are TRBV7-2 and TRBJ1-1, with D uncertain. The sequencing used CD4+ T cells sorted from PBMCs, collected 15 days after the yellow fever booster vaccination. This clonotype was sampled from a man in his late teens or twenties who received the YFV17D yellow fever vaccine. Written as DNA, the CDR3 is TGTGCCAGCAGCCCCCGACTCGGGTCGGGAGCTTTCTTT. Translating it yields CASSPRLGSGAFF. The variable domain in full, with the rest retrieved from reference TRBV7-2 and TRBJ1-1, is GAGVSQSPSNKVTEKGKDVELRCDPISGHTALYWYRQSLGQGLEFLIYFQGNSAPDKSGLPSDRFSAERTGGSVSTLTIQRTQQEDSAVYLCASSPRLGSGAFFGQGTRLTVV.